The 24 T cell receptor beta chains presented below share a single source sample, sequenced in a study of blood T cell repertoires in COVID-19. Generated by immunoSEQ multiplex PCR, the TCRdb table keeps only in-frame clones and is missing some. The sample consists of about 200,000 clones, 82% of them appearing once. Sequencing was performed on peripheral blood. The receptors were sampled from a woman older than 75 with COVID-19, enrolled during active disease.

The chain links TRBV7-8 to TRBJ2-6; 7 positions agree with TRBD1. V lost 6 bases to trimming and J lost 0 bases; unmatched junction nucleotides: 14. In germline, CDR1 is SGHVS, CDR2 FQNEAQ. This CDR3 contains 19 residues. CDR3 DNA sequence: TGTGCCAGCAGTTCCACCAACCAGGGGGTTTACTCTGGGGCCAACGTCCTGACTTTC. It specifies CASSSTNQGVYSGANVLTF.

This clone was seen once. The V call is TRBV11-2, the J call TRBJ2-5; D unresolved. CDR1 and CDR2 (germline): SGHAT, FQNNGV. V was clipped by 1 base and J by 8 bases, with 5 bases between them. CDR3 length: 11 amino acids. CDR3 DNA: TGTGCCAGCAGCTTAGGAGGTACCCAGTACTTC. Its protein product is CASSLGGTQYF.

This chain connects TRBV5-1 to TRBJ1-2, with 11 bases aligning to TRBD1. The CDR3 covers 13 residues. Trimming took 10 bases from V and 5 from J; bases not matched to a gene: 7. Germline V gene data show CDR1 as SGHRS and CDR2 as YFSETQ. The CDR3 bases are TGCGCCGGACAGGGGGCGAGAATTTATGGCTACACCTTC. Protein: CAGQGARIYGYTF.

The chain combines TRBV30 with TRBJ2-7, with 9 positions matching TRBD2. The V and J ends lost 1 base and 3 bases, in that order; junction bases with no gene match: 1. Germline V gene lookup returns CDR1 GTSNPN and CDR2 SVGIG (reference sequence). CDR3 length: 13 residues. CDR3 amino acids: CAWSATSGYEQYF. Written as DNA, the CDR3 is TGTGCCTGGAGTGCGACTAGCGGCTACGAGCAGTACTTC.

The DNA of the CDR3 is TGTGCCAGCAGTTACGGGGGGGGCAATCAGCCCCAGCATTTT. Amino acid sequence: CASSYGGGNQPQHF. V is TRBV6-6 and J is TRBJ1-5; tentatively, D is TRBD1 (5 bases). This CDR3 spans 14 amino acids. V was cut by 2 bases and J by 2 bases, with 7 bases left in between. CDR1 and CDR2 from the germline V gene are MNHNY and SVGAGI (reference sequence).

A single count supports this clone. The CDR3 DNA sequence: TGTGCCATCAGTGAGTCCTTTCAGGGAAACCAGCCCCAGCATTTT. This translates into CAISESFQGNQPQHF. The chain combines TRBV10-3 with TRBJ1-5, with D perhaps matching TRBD1 (5 bases). The CDR3 extends over 15 amino acids. The V and J ends lost 0 bases and 7 bases respectively, with 13 bases between them. The V gene's germline CDR1 is ENHRY and CDR2 SYGVKD.

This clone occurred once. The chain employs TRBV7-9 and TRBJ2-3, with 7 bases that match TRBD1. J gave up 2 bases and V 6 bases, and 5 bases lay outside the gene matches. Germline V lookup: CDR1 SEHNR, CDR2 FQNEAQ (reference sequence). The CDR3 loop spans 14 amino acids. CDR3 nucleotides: TGTGCCAGCAGTTCAACAGGGGCCACAGATACGCAGTATTTT. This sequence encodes CASSSTGATDTQYF. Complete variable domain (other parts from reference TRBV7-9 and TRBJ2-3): DTGVSQNPRHKITKRGQNVTFRCDPISEHNRLYWYRQTLGQGPEFLTYFQNEAQLEKSRLLSDRFSAERPKGSFSTLEIQRTEQGDSAMYLCASSSTGATDTQYFGPGTRLTVL.

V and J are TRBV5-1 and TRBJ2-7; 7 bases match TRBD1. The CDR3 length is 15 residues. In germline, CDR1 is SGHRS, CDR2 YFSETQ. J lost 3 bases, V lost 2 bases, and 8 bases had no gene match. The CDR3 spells CASSFGAGGVYEQYF. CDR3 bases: TGCGCCAGCAGCTTCGGGGCAGGGGGTGTCTACGAGCAGTACTTC.

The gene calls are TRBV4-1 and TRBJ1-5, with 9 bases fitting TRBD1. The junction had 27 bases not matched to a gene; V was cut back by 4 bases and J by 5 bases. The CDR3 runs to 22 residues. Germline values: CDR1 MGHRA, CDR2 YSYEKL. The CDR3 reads CASSPGQGRGGFKVGLYQPQHF. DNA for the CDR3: TGCGCCAGCAGCCCGGGACAGGGTAGGGGTGGGTTCAAGGTAGGACTCTATCAGCCCCAGCATTTT.

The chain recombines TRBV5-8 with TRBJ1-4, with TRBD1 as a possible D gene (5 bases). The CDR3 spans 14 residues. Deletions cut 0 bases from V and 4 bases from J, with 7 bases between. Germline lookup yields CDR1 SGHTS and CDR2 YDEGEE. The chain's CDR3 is CASSLGQLNEKLFF. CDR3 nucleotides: TGTGCCAGCAGCTTGGGACAGCTTAATGAAAAACTGTTTTTT.

The CDR3 is CASSLQGGNSYEQYF. CDR3 DNA: TGTGCCAGCAGCTTACAGGGGGGAAACTCCTACGAGCAGTACTTC. This chain links TRBV7-2 with TRBJ2-7, with D tentatively TRBD1 (7 bases). V was cut by 2 bases and J by 0 bases, with 11 bases left in between. Per the germline V gene, CDR1 is SGHTA and CDR2 is FQGNSA. The CDR3 length is 15 residues.

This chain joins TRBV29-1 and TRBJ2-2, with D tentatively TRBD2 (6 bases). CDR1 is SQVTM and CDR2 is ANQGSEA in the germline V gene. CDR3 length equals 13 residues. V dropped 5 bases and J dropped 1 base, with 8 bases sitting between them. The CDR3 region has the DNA TGCAGCGTTTTGCGGGGGAACACCGGGGAGCTGTTTTTT. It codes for CSVLRGNTGELFF.

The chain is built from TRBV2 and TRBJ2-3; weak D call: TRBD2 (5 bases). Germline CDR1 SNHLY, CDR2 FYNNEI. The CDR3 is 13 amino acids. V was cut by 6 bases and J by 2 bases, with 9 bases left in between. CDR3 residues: CASRRDITDTQYF. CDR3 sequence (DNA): TGTGCCAGCAGACGGGATATCACAGATACGCAGTATTTT. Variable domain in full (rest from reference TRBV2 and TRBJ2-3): EPEVTQTPSHQVTQMGQEVILRCVPISNHLYFYWYRQILGQKVEFLVSFYNNEISEKSEIFDDQFSVERPDGSNFTLKIRSTKLEDSAMYFCASRRDITDTQYFGPGTRLTVL.

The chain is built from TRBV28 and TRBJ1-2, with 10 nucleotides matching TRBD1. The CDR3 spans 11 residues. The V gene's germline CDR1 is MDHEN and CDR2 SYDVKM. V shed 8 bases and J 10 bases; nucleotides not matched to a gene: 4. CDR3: CASGTGEVYTF. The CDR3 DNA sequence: TGTGCCAGCGGGACAGGGGAGGTCTACACCTTC.

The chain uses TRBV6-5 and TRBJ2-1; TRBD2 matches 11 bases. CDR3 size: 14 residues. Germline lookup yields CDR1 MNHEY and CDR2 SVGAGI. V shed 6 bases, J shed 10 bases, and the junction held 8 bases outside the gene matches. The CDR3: CASRGVAGGKEQFF. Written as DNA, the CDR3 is TGTGCCAGCAGAGGGGTAGCGGGAGGGAAAGAGCAGTTCTTC.

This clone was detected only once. CDR3 in amino acids: CASSPRRRGNSPLHF. CDR3 DNA sequence: TGTGCCAGCAGCCCCCGGCGGAGGGGTAATTCACCCCTCCACTTT. This chain connects TRBV7-2 to TRBJ1-6, with D maybe TRBD1 (5 bases). The V gene's germline CDR1 is SGHTA and CDR2 FQGNSA. This CDR3 spans 15 amino acids. Trimming left V 5 bases short and J 6 bases short, with 14 bases between.

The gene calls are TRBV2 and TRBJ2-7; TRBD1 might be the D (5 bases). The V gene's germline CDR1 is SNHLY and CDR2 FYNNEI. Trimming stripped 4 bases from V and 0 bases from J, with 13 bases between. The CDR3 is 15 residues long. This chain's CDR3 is CASSGGPGFSYEQYF. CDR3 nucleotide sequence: TGTGCCAGCAGTGGTGGGCCAGGGTTCTCCTACGAGCAGTACTTC.

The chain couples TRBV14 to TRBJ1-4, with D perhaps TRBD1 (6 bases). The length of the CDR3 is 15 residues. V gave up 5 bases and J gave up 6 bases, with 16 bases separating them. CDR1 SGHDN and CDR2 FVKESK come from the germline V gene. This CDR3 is CASSLRTDGHEKLFF. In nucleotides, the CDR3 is TGTGCCAGCAGCTTACGGACAGACGGTCATGAAAAACTGTTTTTT.

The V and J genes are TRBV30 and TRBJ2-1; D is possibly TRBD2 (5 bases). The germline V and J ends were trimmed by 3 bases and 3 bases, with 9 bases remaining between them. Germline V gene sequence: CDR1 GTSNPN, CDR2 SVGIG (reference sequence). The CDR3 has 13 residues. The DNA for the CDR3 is TGTGCCTGGAGCCGGGAAATCTACAATGAGCAGTTCTTC. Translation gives CAWSREIYNEQFF.

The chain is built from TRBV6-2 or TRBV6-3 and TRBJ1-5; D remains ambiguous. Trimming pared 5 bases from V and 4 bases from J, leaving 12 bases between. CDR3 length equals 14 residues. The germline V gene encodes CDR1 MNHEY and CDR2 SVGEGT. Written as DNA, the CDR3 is TGTGCCAGCAGTCCCCAAGGGAGGAATCAGCCCCAGCATTTT. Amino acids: CASSPQGRNQPQHF.

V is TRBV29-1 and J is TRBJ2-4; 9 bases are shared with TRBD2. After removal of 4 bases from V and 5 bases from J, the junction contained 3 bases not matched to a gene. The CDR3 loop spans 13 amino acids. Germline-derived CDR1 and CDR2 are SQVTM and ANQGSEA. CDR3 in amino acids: CSVVVAGENIQYF. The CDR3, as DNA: TGCAGCGTTGTCGTAGCGGGGGAAAACATTCAGTACTTC.

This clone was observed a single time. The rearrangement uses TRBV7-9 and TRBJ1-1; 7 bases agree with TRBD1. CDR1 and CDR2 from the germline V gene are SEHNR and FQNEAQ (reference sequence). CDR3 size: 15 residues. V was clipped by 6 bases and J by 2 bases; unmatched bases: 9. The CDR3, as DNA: TGTGCCAGCAGGCCCAACCAGGGGGGCAACACTGAAGCTTTCTTT. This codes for CASRPNQGGNTEAFF.

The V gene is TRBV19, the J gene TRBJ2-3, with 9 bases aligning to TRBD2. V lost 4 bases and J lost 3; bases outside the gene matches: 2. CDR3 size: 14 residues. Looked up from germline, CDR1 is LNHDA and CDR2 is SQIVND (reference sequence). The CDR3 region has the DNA TGTGCCAGTAGTAAGGGACTAGCTACAGATACGCAGTATTTT. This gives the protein CASSKGLATDTQYF.

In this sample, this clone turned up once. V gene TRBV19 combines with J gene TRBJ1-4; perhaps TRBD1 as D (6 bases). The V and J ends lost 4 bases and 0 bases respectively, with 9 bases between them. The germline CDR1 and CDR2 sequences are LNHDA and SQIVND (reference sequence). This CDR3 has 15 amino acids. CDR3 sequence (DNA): TGTGCCAGTAGTACGCCAGGGGCAACTAATGAAAAACTGTTTTTT. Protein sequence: CASSTPGATNEKLFF.